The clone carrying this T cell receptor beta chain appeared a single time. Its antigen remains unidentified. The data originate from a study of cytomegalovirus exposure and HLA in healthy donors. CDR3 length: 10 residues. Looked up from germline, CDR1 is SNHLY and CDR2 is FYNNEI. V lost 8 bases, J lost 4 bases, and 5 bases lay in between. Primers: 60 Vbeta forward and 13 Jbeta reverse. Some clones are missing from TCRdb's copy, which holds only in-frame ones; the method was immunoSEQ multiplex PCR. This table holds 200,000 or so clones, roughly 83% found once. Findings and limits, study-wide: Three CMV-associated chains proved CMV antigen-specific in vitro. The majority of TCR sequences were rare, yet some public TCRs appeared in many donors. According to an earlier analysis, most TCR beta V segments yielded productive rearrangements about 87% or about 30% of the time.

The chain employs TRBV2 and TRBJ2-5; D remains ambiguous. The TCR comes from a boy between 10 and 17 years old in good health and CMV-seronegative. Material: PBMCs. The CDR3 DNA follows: TGTGCCAGCGCCAGAGAGACCCAGTACTTC. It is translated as CASARETQYF.